This entry features one T cell receptor beta chain sequence. What it recognizes is unknown. The junction differs from germline at one of its ends, possibly a read error. The sample is drawn from a study of cytomegalovirus exposure and HLA in healthy donors. Across the whole study: The study's early data release held about 85 million unique TCRs from HLA-typed donors.

Germline V gene lookup returns CDR1 MNHEY and CDR2 SVGAGI. The CDR3 spans 15 residues. Study outcomes and limitations: Previous analysis showed most TCR beta V segments were productive about 90% or about 30% of the time. TRBV6-2, TRBV6-3 and other indistinguishable V segments were excluded. By a later analysis, the bulk of CMV-associated TCR beta chains appeared HLA-restricted.

The PCR employed 60 Vbeta primers together with 13 Jbeta primers. Produced via immunoSEQ multiplex PCR; TCRdb's table is partial and in-frame only. The sample includes roughly 180,000 clones, 70% to 85% of them seen just once. The material sequenced was PBMCs. The sequence derives from a woman in her sixties or seventies in good health and CMV-seropositive. The chain couples TRBV6-5 to TRBJ2-6, with a possible D match to TRBD1 (5 bases). This chain's CDR3 is CASSLTDPGANGLTF. In DNA, the CDR3 is TGTGCCAGCAGTCTAACAGACCCTGGGGCCAACGGCCTGACTTTC.